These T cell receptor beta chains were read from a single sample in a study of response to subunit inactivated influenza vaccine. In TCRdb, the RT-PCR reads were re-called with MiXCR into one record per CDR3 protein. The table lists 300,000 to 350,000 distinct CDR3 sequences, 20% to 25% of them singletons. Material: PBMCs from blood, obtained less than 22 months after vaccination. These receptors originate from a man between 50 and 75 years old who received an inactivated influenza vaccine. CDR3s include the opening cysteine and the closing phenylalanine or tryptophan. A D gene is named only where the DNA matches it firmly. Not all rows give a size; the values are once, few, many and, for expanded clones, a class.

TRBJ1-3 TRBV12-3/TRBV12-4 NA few TGTGCCAGCAGTTTAGATTCCGGGATCTCTGGAAACACCATATATTTT CASSLDSGISGNTIYF
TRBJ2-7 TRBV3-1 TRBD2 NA TGTGCCAGCAGCCACGTTAGCGGGAGGGCGGTCGAGCAGTACTTC CASSHVSGRAVEQYF
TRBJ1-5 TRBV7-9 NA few TGTGCCAGCAGCCTAGGGTCTAGCGGCAATCAGCCCCAGCATTTT CASSLGSSGNQPQHF
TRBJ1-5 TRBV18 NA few TGTGCCAGCTCAGAAGATCGTAGCAATCAGCCCCAGCATTTT CASSEDRSNQPQHF
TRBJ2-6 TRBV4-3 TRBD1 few TGCGCCAGCAGCCAACTTCGACAGGGCCAATCTGGGGCCAACGTCCTGACTTTC CASSQLRQGQSGANVLTF
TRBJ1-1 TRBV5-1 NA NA TGCGCCAGCAGCTTGGAAATGACCGGGCTCAACCCTGAAGCTTTCTTT CASSLEMTGLNPEAFF
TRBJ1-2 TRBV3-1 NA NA TGTGCCAGCAGCTACCTACCCGGGACTAACTATGGCTACACCTTC CASSYLPGTNYGYTF
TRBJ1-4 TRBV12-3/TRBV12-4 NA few TGTGCCAGCAGTTTACGGGGGAACATCAATGAAAAACTGTTTTTT CASSLRGNINEKLFF
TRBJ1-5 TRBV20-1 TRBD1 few TGCAGTGCAGAACCGGGACAGTTCAATCAGCCCCAGCATTTT CSAEPGQFNQPQHF
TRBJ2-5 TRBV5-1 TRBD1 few TGCGCCAGCAGCCCGGGAAAGACAGGGGGAGGCGAAGAGACCCAGTACTTC CASSPGKTGGGEETQYF
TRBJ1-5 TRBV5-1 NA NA TGCGCCAGCAGCTTCTCCCCGGAGAGCAATCAGCCCCAGCATTTT CASSFSPESNQPQHF
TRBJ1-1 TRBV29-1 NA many TGCAGCGTTGAAGGGACGCCGAACACTGAAGCTTTCTTT CSVEGTPNTEAFF
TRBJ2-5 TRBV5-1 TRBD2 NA TGCGCCAGCAGCGGCGGGACTAGCGACGAGACCCAGTACTTC CASSGGTSDETQYF
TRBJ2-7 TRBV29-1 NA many TGCATCCTTAAGGGGAGACGCTACGAGCAGTACTTC CILKGRRYEQYF
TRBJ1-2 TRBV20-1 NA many TGCAGTGCTCCCACTCGAGGGCCCCGGACCGGCTACACCTTC CSAPTRGPRTGYTF
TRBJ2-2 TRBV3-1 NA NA TGTGCCAGCAGTTTAAGGGCTAGTGAACAGACCGGGGAGCTGTTTTTT CASSLRASEQTGELFF
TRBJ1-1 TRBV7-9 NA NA TGTGCCAGCAGCCCCTCCCGAAATGAAGCTTTCTTT CASSPSRNEAFF
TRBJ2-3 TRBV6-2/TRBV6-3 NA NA TGTGCCAGCGGACGACAGGACTCAGCGCAGTATTTT CASGRQDSAQYF
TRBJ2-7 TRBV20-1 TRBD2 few TGCAGTGCTAGCGTATCCGGGACTAGAAGCGAGCAGTACTTC CSASVSGTRSEQYF
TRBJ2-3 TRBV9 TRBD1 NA TGTGCCAGCAGCGTAGCCTTGGACAGGGTAGGCACAGATACGCAGTATTTT CASSVALDRVGTDTQYF
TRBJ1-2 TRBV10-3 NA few TGTGCCATCAGTGAACCTTCCTATGGCTACACCTTC CAISEPSYGYTF
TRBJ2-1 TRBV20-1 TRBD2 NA TGCAGTGCTAGAGGGCTAGCGGGAGAAGGTCGGAACAATGAGCAGTTCTTC CSARGLAGEGRNNEQFF
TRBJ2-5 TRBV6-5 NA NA TGTGCCAGCAGTTATGGGACGGCGAAAGAGACCCAGTACTTC CASSYGTAKETQYF
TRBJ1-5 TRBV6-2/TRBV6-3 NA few TGTGCCAGCAGTTACGACCCACGGCGGAGCAATCAGCCCCAGCATTTT CASSYDPRRSNQPQHF
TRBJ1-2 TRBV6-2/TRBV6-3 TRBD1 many TGTGCCAGCAGTTACCCATCCGGGACAGGGACATCTGGCTACACCTTC CASSYPSGTGTSGYTF
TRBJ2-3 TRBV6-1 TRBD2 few TGTGCCAGCAGGGGACTAGCTGCTAGCACAGATACGCAGTATTTT CASRGLAASTDTQYF
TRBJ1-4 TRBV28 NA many TGTGCCAGCAGTTTAGGGAGGACCCGGACAAAACTGTTTTTT CASSLGRTRTKLFF
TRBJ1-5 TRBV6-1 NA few TGTGCCAGCAGTGACGAAGGATGGGGCAATCAGCCCCAGCATTTT CASSDEGWGNQPQHF
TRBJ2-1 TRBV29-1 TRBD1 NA TGCAGCGTGGCGTTAGGACAGGGGGGGGCTGAGCAGTTCTTC CSVALGQGGAEQFF
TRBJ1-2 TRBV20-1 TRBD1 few TGCAGTGCCTACAGGACAGGGGCGCACTATGGCTACACCTTC CSAYRTGAHYGYTF
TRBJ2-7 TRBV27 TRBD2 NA TGTGCCAGCAGTTTCTTCCTCCCTAGCGGGGGATACGAGCAGTACTTC CASSFFLPSGGYEQYF
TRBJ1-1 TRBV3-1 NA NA TGTGCCAGCAGCCATACCCGGGCCCAGAACACTGAAGCTTTCTTT CASSHTRAQNTEAFF
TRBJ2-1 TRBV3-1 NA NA TGTGCCAGCAGCCAAGGGTACCACAATGAGCAGTTCTTC CASSQGYHNEQFF
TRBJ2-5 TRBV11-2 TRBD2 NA TGTGCCAGCAGCTGGACTAGCGGCCAAGAGACCCAGTACTTC CASSWTSGQETQYF
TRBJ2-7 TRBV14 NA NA TGTGCCAGCAGCCAGAGACAGATCTCCTCCTACGAGCAGTACTTC CASSQRQISSYEQYF
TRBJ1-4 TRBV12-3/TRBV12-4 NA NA TGTGCCAGCAGTTTACTTTCCTATAATGAAAAACTGTTTTTT CASSLLSYNEKLFF
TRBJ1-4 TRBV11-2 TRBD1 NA TGTGCCAGCAGCCGGACAGGGCTAGCTAATGAAAAACTGTTTTTT CASSRTGLANEKLFF
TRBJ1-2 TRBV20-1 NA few TGCAGTGCTAGAGATACAGGGACCTTAGGCTACACCTTC CSARDTGTLGYTF
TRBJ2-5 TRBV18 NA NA TGTGCCAGCTCACCACGGTCTTCGCGAGAGACCCAGTACTTC CASSPRSSRETQYF
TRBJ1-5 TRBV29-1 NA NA TGCAGCGTTGGGGGGACGGGTCAGCCCCAGCATTTT CSVGGTGQPQHF
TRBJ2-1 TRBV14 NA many TGTGCCAGCAGCCAAGATTCCTATCGGCAGTTCTTC CASSQDSYRQFF
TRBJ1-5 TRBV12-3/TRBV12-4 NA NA TGTGCCAGCAGTTTAGGGGAATACCAGCCCCAGCATTTT CASSLGEYQPQHF
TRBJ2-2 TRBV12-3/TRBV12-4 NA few TGTGCCAGCAGTTTACGAAACTGGCGGGACACCGGGGAGCTGTTTTTT CASSLRNWRDTGELFF
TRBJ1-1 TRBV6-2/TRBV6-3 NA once TGTGCCAGCAGGCGGTGGAGGGTGAACACTGAAGCTTTCTTT CASRRWRVNTEAFF
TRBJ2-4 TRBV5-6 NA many TGTGCCAGCAGCTTCTTTTCTGGGGGGAACCACATTCAGTACTTC CASSFFSGGNHIQYF
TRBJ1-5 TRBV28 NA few TGTGCCAGCACCGGGGACGGCAATCAGCCCCAGCATTTT CASTGDGNQPQHF